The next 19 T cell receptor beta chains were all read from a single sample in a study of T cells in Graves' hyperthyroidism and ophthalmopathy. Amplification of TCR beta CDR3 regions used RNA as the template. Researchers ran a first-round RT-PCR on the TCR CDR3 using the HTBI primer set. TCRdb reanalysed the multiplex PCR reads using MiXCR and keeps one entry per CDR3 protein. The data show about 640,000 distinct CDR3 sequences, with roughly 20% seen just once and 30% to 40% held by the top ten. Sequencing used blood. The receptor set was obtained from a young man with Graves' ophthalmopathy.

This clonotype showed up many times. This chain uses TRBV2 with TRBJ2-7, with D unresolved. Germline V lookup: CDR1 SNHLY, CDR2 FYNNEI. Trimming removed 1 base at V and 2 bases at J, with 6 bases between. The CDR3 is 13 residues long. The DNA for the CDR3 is TGTGCCAGCAGTGAAGAGGAAACCTACGAGCAGTACTTC. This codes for CASSEEETYEQYF.

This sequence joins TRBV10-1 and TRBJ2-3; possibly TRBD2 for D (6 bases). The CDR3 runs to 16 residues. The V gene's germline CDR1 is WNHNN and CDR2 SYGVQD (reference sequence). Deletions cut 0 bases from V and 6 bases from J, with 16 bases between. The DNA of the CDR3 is TGCGCCAGCAGTGAGTCGAGGGGACTTGGATCTGATACGCAGTATTTT. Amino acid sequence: CASSESRGLGSDTQYF.

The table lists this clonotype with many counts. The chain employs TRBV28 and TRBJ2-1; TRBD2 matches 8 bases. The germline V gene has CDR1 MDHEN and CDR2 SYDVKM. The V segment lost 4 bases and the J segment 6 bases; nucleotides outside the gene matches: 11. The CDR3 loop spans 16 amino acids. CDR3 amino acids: CASSSPKREKSNEQFF. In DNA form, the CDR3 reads TGTGCCAGCAGTTCTCCAAAGCGGGAGAAGAGCAATGAGCAGTTCTTC. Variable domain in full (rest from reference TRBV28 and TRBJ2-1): DVKVTQSSRYLVKRTGEKVFLECVQDMDHENMFWYRQDPGLGLRLIYFSYDVKMKEKGDIPEGYSVSREKKERFSLILESASTNQTSMYLCASSSPKREKSNEQFFGPGTRLTVL.

CDR3 sequence: CASRPRLALPYTDTQYF. The CDR3 bases are TGTGCCAGCAGGCCCCGACTAGCCCTCCCCTACACAGATACGCAGTATTTT. The gene calls are TRBV6-1 and TRBJ2-3, with 7 bases that match TRBD2. Unmatched junction bases numbered 14, after V lost 6 bases and J lost 2 bases. Germline V lookup: CDR1 MNHNS, CDR2 SASEGT. This CDR3 contains 17 residues.

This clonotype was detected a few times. In DNA form, the CDR3 reads TGTGCCAGCAGCCAAGGTTCGACAGTCTATGGCTACACCTTC. This codes for CASSQGSTVYGYTF. The chain carries TRBV14 and TRBJ1-2; D is possibly TRBD1 (5 bases). CDR3 length equals 14 residues. Looked up from germline, CDR1 is SGHDN and CDR2 is FVKESK. V was pared by 1 base and J by 4 bases, with 10 bases between.

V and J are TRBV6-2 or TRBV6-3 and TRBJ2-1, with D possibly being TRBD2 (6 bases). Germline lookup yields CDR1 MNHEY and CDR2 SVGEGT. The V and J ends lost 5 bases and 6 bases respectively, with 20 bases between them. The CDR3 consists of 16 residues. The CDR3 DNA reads TGTGCCAGCAGTGGAACCGGACTATCGACCCCCAATGAGCAGTTCTTC. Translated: CASSGTGLSTPNEQFF.

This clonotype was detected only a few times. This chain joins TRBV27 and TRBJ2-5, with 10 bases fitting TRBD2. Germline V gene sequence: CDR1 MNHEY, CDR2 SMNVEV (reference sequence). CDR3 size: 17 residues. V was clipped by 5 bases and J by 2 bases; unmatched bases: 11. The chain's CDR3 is CASSPRTSGHLQETQYF. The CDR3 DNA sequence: TGTGCCAGCAGTCCTAGGACTAGCGGCCATCTACAAGAGACCCAGTACTTC.

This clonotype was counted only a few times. CDR3 sequence (DNA): TGTGCCAGCAGCGGACGGGGGGGGCGAGATACGCAGTATTTT. This codes for CASSGRGGRDTQYF. This chain links TRBV7-2 with TRBJ2-3; TRBD2 agrees at 8 bases. J lost 5 bases, V lost 5 bases, and 6 bases had no gene match. This CDR3 has 14 residues. In germline, CDR1 is SGHTA, CDR2 FQGNSA.

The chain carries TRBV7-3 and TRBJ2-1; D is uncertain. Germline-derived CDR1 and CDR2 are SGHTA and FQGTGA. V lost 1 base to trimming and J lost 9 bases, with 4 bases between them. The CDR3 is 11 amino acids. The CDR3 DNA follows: TGTGCCAGCAGCTTAATGCGTGAGCAGTTCTTC. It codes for CASSLMREQFF.

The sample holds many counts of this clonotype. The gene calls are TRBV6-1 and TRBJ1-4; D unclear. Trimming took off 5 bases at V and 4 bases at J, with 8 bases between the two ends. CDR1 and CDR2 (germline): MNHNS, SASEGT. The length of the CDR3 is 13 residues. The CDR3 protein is CASSWMNNEKLFF. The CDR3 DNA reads TGTGCCAGCAGTTGGATGAATAATGAAAAACTGTTTTTT.

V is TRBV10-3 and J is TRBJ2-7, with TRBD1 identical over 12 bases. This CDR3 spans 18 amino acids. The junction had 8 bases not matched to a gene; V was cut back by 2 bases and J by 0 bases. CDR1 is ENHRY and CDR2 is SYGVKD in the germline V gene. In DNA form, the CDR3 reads TGTGCCATCAGTGAGGTACCCGGGACAGGGGGCGCCTCCTACGAGCAGTACTTC. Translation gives CAISEVPGTGGASYEQYF.

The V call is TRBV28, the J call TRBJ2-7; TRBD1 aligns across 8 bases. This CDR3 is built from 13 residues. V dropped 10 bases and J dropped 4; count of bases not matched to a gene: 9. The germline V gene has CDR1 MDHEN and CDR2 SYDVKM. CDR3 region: CAIRSQGAYEQYF. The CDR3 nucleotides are TGTGCCATACGTTCGCAGGGGGCTTACGAGCAGTACTTC.

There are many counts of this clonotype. This CDR3 reads CASRGQRTITRYEQFF. In nucleotides, the CDR3 is TGTGCCAGCAGGGGACAAAGGACTATAACTAGGTATGAGCAGTTCTTC. The chain has TRBV11-2 and TRBJ2-1, with D perhaps given as TRBD1 or TRBD2 (6 bases each). This CDR3 region has 16 residues. CDR1 and CDR2 from the germline V gene are SGHAT and FQNNGV. Trimming stripped 6 bases from V and 8 bases from J, with 23 bases between.

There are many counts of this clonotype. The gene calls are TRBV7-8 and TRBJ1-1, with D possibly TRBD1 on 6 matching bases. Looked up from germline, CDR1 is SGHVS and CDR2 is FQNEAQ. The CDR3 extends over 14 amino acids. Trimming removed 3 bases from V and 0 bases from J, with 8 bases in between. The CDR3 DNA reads TGTGCCAGCAGCTTCCGACAGGTGAACACTGAAGCTTTCTTT. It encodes CASSFRQVNTEAFF.

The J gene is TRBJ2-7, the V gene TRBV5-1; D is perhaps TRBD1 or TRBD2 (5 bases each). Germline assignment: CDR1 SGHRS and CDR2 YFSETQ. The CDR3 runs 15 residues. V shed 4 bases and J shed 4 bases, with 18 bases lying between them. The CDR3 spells CASSLHPGSAYEQYF. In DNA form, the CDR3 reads TGCGCCAGCAGCCTACACCCAGGGAGCGCTTACGAGCAGTACTTC.

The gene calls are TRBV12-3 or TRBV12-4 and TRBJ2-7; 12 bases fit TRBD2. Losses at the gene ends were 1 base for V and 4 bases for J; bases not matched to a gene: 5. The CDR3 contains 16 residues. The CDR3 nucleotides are TGTGCCAGCAGTTTAGGGGCTAGCGGGAGGGAGTACGAGCAGTACTTC. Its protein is CASSLGASGREYEQYF.

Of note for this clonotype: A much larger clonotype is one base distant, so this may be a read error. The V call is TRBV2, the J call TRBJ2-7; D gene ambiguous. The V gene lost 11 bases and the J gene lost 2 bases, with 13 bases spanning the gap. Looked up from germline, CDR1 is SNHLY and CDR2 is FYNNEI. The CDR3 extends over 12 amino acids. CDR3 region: CAFRAPTYEQYF. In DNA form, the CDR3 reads TGTGCCTTTAGGGCACCGACCTACGAGCAGTACTTC.

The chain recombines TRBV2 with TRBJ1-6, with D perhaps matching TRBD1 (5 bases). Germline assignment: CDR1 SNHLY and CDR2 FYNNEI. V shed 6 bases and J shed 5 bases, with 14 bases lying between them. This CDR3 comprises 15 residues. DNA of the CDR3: TGTGCCAGCAGCGGCGCAGGGAGAAATAATTCACCCCTCCACTTT. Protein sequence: CASSGAGRNNSPLHF.

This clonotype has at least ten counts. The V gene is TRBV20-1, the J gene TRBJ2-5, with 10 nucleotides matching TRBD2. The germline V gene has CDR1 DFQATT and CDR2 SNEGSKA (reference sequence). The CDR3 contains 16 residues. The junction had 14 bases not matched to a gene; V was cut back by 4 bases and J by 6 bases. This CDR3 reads CSATGTSVPLGKTQYF. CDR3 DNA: TGCAGTGCTACCGGGACTAGCGTCCCCCTGGGAAAGACCCAGTACTTC.